Following are 19 T cell receptor beta chains from one sample sequenced in a study of beta chain features in type 1 diabetes. The isolated RNA, all of it, was reverse transcribed, so expressed TCRB transcripts were what got sequenced. The data were produced by immunoSEQ multiplex PCR, yet TCRdb's version contains in-frame clones alone and is incomplete. The sample contains 250,000 to 300,000 clones, 7% to 9% of which appear only once. Sequencing input: central memory CD4+ T cells from blood. Every receptor here comes from a woman younger than 35 in good health.

Only a few counts were recorded for this clone. The chain combines TRBV27 with TRBJ1-1; D ambiguous. There are 14 residues in the CDR3. Germline-derived CDR1 and CDR2 are MNHEY and SMNVEV (reference sequence). V gave up 6 bases and J gave up 2 bases, with 13 bases separating them. The CDR3 nucleotides read TGTGCCAGCAGCCAGCGGCCGGAAAACACTGAAGCTTTCTTT. This encodes CASSQRPENTEAFF.

This clone has a handful of counts. This chain connects TRBV27 to TRBJ1-2; 7 bases line up with TRBD1. Per germline, CDR1 MNHEY and CDR2 SMNVEV (reference sequence). The CDR3 has 13 residues. Trimming at V came to 6 bases and at J to 4 bases, leaving 5 bases not matched to a gene. The CDR3 loop is CASSLGQAYGYTF. CDR3 DNA sequence: TGTGCCAGCAGCCTCGGACAGGCCTATGGCTACACCTTC.

The rearrangement uses TRBV9 and TRBJ2-3; TRBD1 matches at 7 bases. This CDR3 has 15 residues. Germline assignment: CDR1 SGDLS and CDR2 YYNGEE. J was trimmed by 2 bases and V by 4 bases; bases with no gene match: 7. In DNA, the CDR3 is TGTGCCAGCAGCCCCACGGGACAGTACACAGATACGCAGTATTTT. Protein sequence: CASSPTGQYTDTQYF.

In this sample, this clone turned up a few times. The chain joins TRBV7-9 to TRBJ2-3, with 16 bases identical to TRBD2. Trimming cost V 5 bases and J 4 bases; bases outside gene matches: 6. The CDR3 covers 17 residues. CDR1 is SEHNR, CDR2 FQNEAQ, per germline (reference sequence). The CDR3 DNA follows: TGTGCCAGCAGCCCCGGGACTAGCGGGAGGGCCGCAGATACGCAGTATTTT. Translation: CASSPGTSGRAADTQYF.

This clone was detected many times. The chain carries TRBV7-2 and TRBJ1-2; 10 bases align to TRBD1. The V gene end was trimmed by 5 bases and the J gene end by 1 base; junction bases not matched to a gene: 10. The germline gives CDR1 SGHTA, CDR2 FQGNSA. This CDR3 comprises 17 residues. In nucleotides, the CDR3 is TGTGCCAGCAGCCCGAGACAGGGGGCGACCTTTAACTATGGCTACACCTTC. It specifies CASSPRQGATFNYGYTF.

This clone was seen a handful of times. CDR3 protein: CASSSFSGSVTDTQYF. In nucleotides, the CDR3 is TGCGCCAGCAGTTCATTTAGCGGGTCGGTCACAGATACGCAGTATTTT. The chain employs TRBV5-1 and TRBJ2-3; 7 positions agree with TRBD2. Germline V gene lookup returns CDR1 SGHRS and CDR2 YFSETQ. The CDR3 has 16 amino acids. Trimming took 5 bases from V and 2 from J; bases not matched to a gene: 11.

The rearrangement joins TRBV27 to TRBJ2-5, with D perhaps TRBD2 (6 bases). The V and J ends lost 2 bases and 1 base respectively, with 11 bases between them. CDR1 is MNHEY, CDR2 SMNVEV, per germline (reference sequence). The CDR3 contains 15 residues. CDR3 nucleotide sequence: TGTGCCAGCAGTTTACTCTTTAGCGGCCAAGAGACCCAGTACTTC. This encodes CASSLLFSGQETQYF.

This clone was observed at least ten times. The same CDR3 also results from other DNA sequences found in this sample. The chain carries TRBV7-2 and TRBJ1-2; possibly TRBD1 for D (5 bases). V lost 4 bases, J lost 2 bases, and 5 bases lay in between. CDR1 is SGHTA, CDR2 FQGNSA, per germline. The CDR3 runs 12 residues. The CDR3 region is CASSWGNYGYTF. CDR3 bases: TGTGCCAGCAGCTGGGGGAACTATGGCTACACCTTC.

This clone turned up a few times. Here the CDR3 DNA reads TGTGCCAGCAGCTTATACAGGGTTAATGAAAAACTGTTTTTT. This codes for CASSLYRVNEKLFF. The chain couples TRBV7-8 to TRBJ1-4; a possible D gene is TRBD1 (6 bases). The V and J ends lost 2 bases and 4 bases respectively, with 8 bases between them. CDR1 and CDR2 from the germline V gene are SGHVS and FQNEAQ. The CDR3 consists of 14 residues.

This clone appeared a few times. This chain connects TRBV10-2 to TRBJ1-1; D uncertain. The CDR3 has 14 amino acids. Germline V lookup: CDR1 WSHSY, CDR2 SAAADI. V was pared by 8 bases and J by 4 bases, with 17 bases between. The CDR3 is CASQAIRLSTEAFF. In DNA form, the CDR3 reads TGCGCCAGCCAAGCTATACGGCTCAGCACTGAAGCTTTCTTT.

The table lists this clone with many counts. J is TRBJ1-4 and V is TRBV7-9; tentatively, D is TRBD1 (5 bases). Germline V gives CDR1 SEHNR, CDR2 FQNEAQ (reference sequence). V lost 7 bases and J 10 bases, leaving 16 bases between the germline ends. CDR3 length: 13 amino acids. As DNA, the CDR3 is TGTGCCAGCACGGCAGGGCTGACGTTAAAACTGTTTTTT. Protein product: CASTAGLTLKLFF. The complete variable domain, with remaining parts taken from reference TRBV7-9 and TRBJ1-4, reads DTGVSQNPRHKITKRGQNVTFRCDPISEHNRLYWYRQTLGQGPEFLTYFQNEAQLEKSRLLSDRFSAERPKGSFSTLEIQRTEQGDSAMYLCASTAGLTLKLFFGSGTQLSVL.

This sequence joins TRBV10-3 and TRBJ1-4, with no clear D. The CDR3 runs to 13 residues. Germline V gives CDR1 ENHRY, CDR2 SYGVKD. V lost 5 bases to trimming and J lost 3 bases, with 7 bases between them. CDR3: CAISPEPNEKLFF. The CDR3 DNA is TGTGCCATCAGTCCGGAGCCTAATGAAAAACTGTTTTTT.

The chain couples TRBV6-1 to TRBJ2-7; D is uncertain. Germline-derived CDR1 and CDR2 are MNHNS and SASEGT. This CDR3 has 14 residues. The germline V and J ends were trimmed by 4 bases and 0 bases, with 10 bases remaining between them. CDR3 coding DNA: TGTGCCAGCAGTGGCGGCCTCTACTCCTACGAGCAGTACGTC. It is translated as CASSGGLYSYEQYV.

There are a few counts of this clone. This sequence joins TRBV2 and TRBJ1-6; D might be TRBD1 (6 bases). Trimming cost V 7 bases and J 4 bases, with 11 bases left between them. CDR3 length: 14 amino acids. Germline V gene sequence: CDR1 SNHLY, CDR2 FYNNEI. The CDR3: CASTLGGYNSPLHF. DNA for the CDR3: TGTGCCAGCACCTTAGGGGGTTATAATTCACCCCTCCACTTT.

This clone was counted a few times. The rearrangement uses TRBV6-5 and TRBJ1-2; 8 nucleotides agree with TRBD1. The ends lost 2 bases at V and 4 bases at J; junction bases unmatched: 6. Germline CDR1 and CDR2: MNHEY and SVGAGI. The CDR3 runs 15 residues. The CDR3 reads CASSYSRGQTYGYTF. The DNA of the CDR3 is TGTGCCAGCAGTTACAGCAGGGGGCAAACCTATGGCTACACCTTC.

The genes are TRBV28 and TRBJ1-4, with D perhaps matching TRBD1 (6 bases). Deletions cut 7 bases from V and 4 bases from J, with 10 bases between. Germline values: CDR1 MDHEN, CDR2 SYDVKM. The CDR3 is made up of 13 amino acids. The CDR3 DNA sequence: TGTGCCAGCAACAGGGCCTTTAATGAAAAACTGTTTTTT. Protein: CASNRAFNEKLFF.

The chain employs TRBV29-1 and TRBJ1-2, with D possibly TRBD1 on 5 matching bases. CDR1 and CDR2 from the germline V gene are SQVTM and ANQGSEA. The CDR3 length is 12 residues. The ends were cut back, 4 bases at V and 2 bases at J, with 8 bases in the middle. CDR3 sequence (DNA): TGCAGCGTTGGGCAGGGAAACTATGGCTACACCTTC. Translation: CSVGQGNYGYTF. Complete variable domain (other parts from reference TRBV29-1 and TRBJ1-2): SAVISQKPSRDICQRGTSLTIQCQVDSQVTMMFWYRQQPGQSLTLIATANQGSEATYESGFVIDKFPISRPNLTFSTLTVSNMSPEDSSIYLCSVGQGNYGYTFGSGTRLTVV.

The sample holds a few counts of this clone. The rearrangement uses TRBV7-9 and TRBJ2-7; 8 nucleotides agree with TRBD1. The CDR3 is made up of 14 amino acids. The trim removed 3 bases at V and 3 bases at J, leaving 4 bases unmatched. Germline-derived CDR1 and CDR2 are SEHNR and FQNEAQ (reference sequence). This CDR3 reads CASSLDTGGYEQYF. CDR3 nucleotide sequence: TGTGCCAGCAGCTTGGACACAGGGGGCTACGAGCAGTACTTC.

The rearrangement uses TRBV7-2 and TRBJ2-2, with 13 nucleotides matching TRBD2. This CDR3 is 17 amino acids long. CDR1 is SGHTA, CDR2 FQGNSA, per germline. V shed 5 bases, J shed 4 bases, and the junction held 7 bases outside the gene matches. CDR3 coding DNA: TGTGCCAGCAGCGCCTCACTAGCGGGGGGGCGCACCGGGGAGCTGTTTTTT. It codes for CASSASLAGGRTGELFF.